The source of this T cell receptor beta chain is a study of T cell responses to AZD1222 COVID-19 vaccine. Remarks on this clone: Its specificity is unknown.

V lost 8 bases to trimming and J lost 8 bases; unmatched junction nucleotides: 12. The CDR3 length is 14 residues. CDR1 and CDR2 from the germline V gene are MNHEY and SVGAGI. Sequencing used immunoSEQ multiplex PCR; TCRdb keeps in-frame clones, though not all of them. The sample records about 73,000 clones, approximately 88% being singletons. Regarding the study as a whole: Reportedly, nearly half of unique spike TCRs recognized epitopes outside B.1.351/B.1.1.7 mutations.

This chain connects TRBV6-5 to TRBJ2-1, with TRBD1 matching 7 bases. This TCR derives from an adult in good health. The source was peripheral blood, collected on day 0 of AZD1222 vaccination. CDR3: CASSPSDRDDEQFF. CDR3 DNA sequence: TGTGCCAGCTCCCCAAGCGACAGGGACGATGAGCAGTTCTTC.